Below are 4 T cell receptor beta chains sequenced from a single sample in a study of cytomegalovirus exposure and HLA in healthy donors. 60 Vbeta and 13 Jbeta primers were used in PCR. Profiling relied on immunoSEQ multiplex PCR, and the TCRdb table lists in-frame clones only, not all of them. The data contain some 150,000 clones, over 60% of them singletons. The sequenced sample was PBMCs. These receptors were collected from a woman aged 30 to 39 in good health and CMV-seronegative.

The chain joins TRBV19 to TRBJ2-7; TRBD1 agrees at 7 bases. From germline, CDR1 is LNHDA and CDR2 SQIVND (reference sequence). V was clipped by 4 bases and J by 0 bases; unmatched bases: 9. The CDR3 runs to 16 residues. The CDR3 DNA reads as TGTGCCAGTAGTACGTATCCGGGACAGAGCTCCTACGAGCAGTACTTC. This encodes CASSTYPGQSSYEQYF. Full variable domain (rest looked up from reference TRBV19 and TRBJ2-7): DGGITQSPKYLFRKEGQNVTLSCEQNLNHDAMYWYRQDPGQGLRLIYYSQIVNDFQKGDIAEGYSVSREKKESFPLTVTSAQKNPTAFYLCASSTYPGQSSYEQYFGPGTRLTVT.

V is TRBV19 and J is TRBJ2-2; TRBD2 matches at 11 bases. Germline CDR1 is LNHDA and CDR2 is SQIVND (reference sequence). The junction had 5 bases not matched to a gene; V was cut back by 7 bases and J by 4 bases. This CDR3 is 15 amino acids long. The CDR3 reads CASNSGGAGTGELFF. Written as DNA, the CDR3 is TGTGCCAGTAATAGCGGGGGGGCGGGCACCGGGGAGCTGTTTTTT.

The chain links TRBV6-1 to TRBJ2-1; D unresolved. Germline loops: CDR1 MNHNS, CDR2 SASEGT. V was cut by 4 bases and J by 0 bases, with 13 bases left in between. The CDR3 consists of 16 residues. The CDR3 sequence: CASSGIQSSSYNEQFF. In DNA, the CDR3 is TGTGCCAGCAGTGGAATACAGTCGAGCTCCTACAATGAGCAGTTCTTC.

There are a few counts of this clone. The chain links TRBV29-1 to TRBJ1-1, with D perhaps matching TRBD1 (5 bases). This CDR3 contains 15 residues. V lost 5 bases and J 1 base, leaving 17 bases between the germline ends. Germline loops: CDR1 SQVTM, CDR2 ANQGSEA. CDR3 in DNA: TGCAGCGTTTTAAAACAGGCCCGGCGGAACACTGAAGCTTTCTTT. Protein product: CSVLKQARRNTEAFF.